These T cell receptor beta chains were read from a single sample in a study of T cells in Graves' hyperthyroidism and ophthalmopathy. From the multiplex PCR reads, TCRdb called clonotypes with MiXCR, one entry per CDR3 protein. The sample has some 570,000 distinct CDR3 sequences, over 15% seen once; the top ten hold 17%. The sample comprised blood. Receptor source: a woman aged 18-30 years with Graves' ophthalmopathy. The CDR3 runs from the conserved cysteine through the conserved F or W. The order of the fields is D gene, J gene, V gene, clone size, CDR3 protein. D genes are given only for firm matches. Where a row states a size, it is once, few, many or the class of an expanded clone; other rows omit it.

d_call: TRBD1
j_call: TRBJ2-2
v_call: TRBV12-3/TRBV12-4
clone_size: NA
cdr3_aa: CASSPRTGSTGELLF

d_call: NA
j_call: TRBJ2-1
v_call: TRBV6-1
clone_size: NA
cdr3_aa: CASRAFSDEQFF

d_call: NA
j_call: TRBJ1-5
v_call: TRBV6-1
clone_size: many
cdr3_aa: CASSTGTNQPQHF

d_call: TRBD1
j_call: TRBJ2-7
v_call: TRBV9
clone_size: few
cdr3_aa: CASSARDRTYEQYF

d_call: NA
j_call: TRBJ1-1
v_call: TRBV7-6
clone_size: NA
cdr3_aa: CASVRGLGDTGAFF

d_call: NA
j_call: TRBJ2-7
v_call: TRBV28
clone_size: NA
cdr3_aa: CASSSSTTGYYEQYF

d_call: TRBD1
j_call: TRBJ1-1
v_call: TRBV28
clone_size: many
cdr3_aa: CASRGTARVNTEAFF

d_call: NA
j_call: TRBJ1-3
v_call: TRBV4-2
clone_size: NA
cdr3_aa: CASSQEGQGNGNTIYF

d_call: NA
j_call: TRBJ1-2
v_call: TRBV28
clone_size: many
cdr3_aa: CASSNPTYGYTF

d_call: NA
j_call: TRBJ2-4
v_call: TRBV13
clone_size: NA
cdr3_aa: CASSSAGEPGNIQYF

d_call: TRBD1
j_call: TRBJ2-7
v_call: TRBV27
clone_size: NA
cdr3_aa: CASSPTGTGREQYF

d_call: TRBD1
j_call: TRBJ2-7
v_call: TRBV9
clone_size: few
cdr3_aa: CASSVDRTGNYEQYF

d_call: NA
j_call: TRBJ2-2
v_call: TRBV29-1
clone_size: many
cdr3_aa: CSSRYATGELFF

d_call: TRBD1
j_call: TRBJ2-1
v_call: TRBV6-1
clone_size: many
cdr3_aa: CASSELTGGVNEQFF

d_call: TRBD1
j_call: TRBJ2-4
v_call: TRBV13
clone_size: NA
cdr3_aa: CASSLLTGEDKNIQYF

d_call: NA
j_call: TRBJ1-2
v_call: TRBV27
clone_size: many
cdr3_aa: CASTTTGHPNYGYTF

d_call: NA
j_call: TRBJ1-2
v_call: TRBV24-1
clone_size: NA
cdr3_aa: CATSPLGGSGYTF

d_call: NA
j_call: TRBJ1-1
v_call: TRBV20-1
clone_size: NA
cdr3_aa: CSARGGVTSKAEAFF

d_call: NA
j_call: TRBJ2-7
v_call: TRBV28
clone_size: many
cdr3_aa: CASLGSGRYEQYF

d_call: TRBD1
j_call: TRBJ2-3
v_call: TRBV20-1
clone_size: many
cdr3_aa: CSAWDSSTDTQYF

d_call: NA
j_call: TRBJ1-2
v_call: TRBV28
clone_size: few
cdr3_aa: CASSDPGLGVGYTF

d_call: TRBD1
j_call: TRBJ1-2
v_call: TRBV6-1
clone_size: NA
cdr3_aa: CASRDRGRFEAYGYTF

d_call: TRBD2
j_call: TRBJ2-2
v_call: TRBV28
clone_size: few
cdr3_aa: CASSPPTSGGAIGELFF

d_call: NA
j_call: TRBJ1-5
v_call: TRBV19
clone_size: once
cdr3_aa: CASKEGTSNQPQHF

d_call: NA
j_call: TRBJ1-2
v_call: TRBV29-1
clone_size: few
cdr3_aa: CSVESGEIANYGYTF

d_call: TRBD2
j_call: TRBJ2-7
v_call: TRBV20-1
clone_size: many
cdr3_aa: CSALADVSYEQYF

d_call: TRBD2
j_call: TRBJ2-3
v_call: TRBV3-1
clone_size: many
cdr3_aa: CASSPSAGATDTQYF

d_call: NA
j_call: TRBJ1-5
v_call: TRBV27
clone_size: NA
cdr3_aa: CASSLFAQGSDQPQHF

d_call: TRBD2
j_call: TRBJ2-3
v_call: TRBV15
clone_size: NA
cdr3_aa: CATSTRTSGTDTQYF

d_call: NA
j_call: TRBJ2-7
v_call: TRBV28
clone_size: NA
cdr3_aa: CASSSEGGYEQYF

d_call: TRBD2
j_call: TRBJ2-7
v_call: TRBV12-3/TRBV12-4
clone_size: NA
cdr3_aa: CASSLALGTSNEQYF

d_call: TRBD1
j_call: TRBJ2-3
v_call: TRBV27
clone_size: many
cdr3_aa: CASSVSRTGIVPTAADTQYF

d_call: NA
j_call: TRBJ2-3
v_call: TRBV25-1
clone_size: many
cdr3_aa: CASSAYTDTQYF

d_call: NA
j_call: TRBJ2-1
v_call: TRBV19
clone_size: few
cdr3_aa: CASTSLGGVIEQFF

d_call: NA
j_call: TRBJ2-2
v_call: TRBV5-1
clone_size: many
cdr3_aa: CASSLKDTGELFF